Listed below are T cell receptor beta chains from one sample, sequenced in a study of T-cell memory formation after mild COVID-19. TCRdb itself ran the 5' RACE reads through MiXCR, one entry per CDR3 protein. The repertoire has approximately 390,000 distinct CDR3 sequences, approximately 15% of them found once; the top ten carry 20% to 25%. The sequenced sample was PBMCs or a T cell subset sorted from them (not recorded which). The receptor set was obtained from a man aged 18 to 29 who had mild COVID-19 (a few samples of this study predate the infection). Cell type and time point are not known. The CDR3 runs from the conserved cysteine through the conserved F or W. D genes are given only for firm matches. The size of a clone is reported for some rows only, either as once, few or many, or as a class for expanded clones.

TRBV6-5	TRBJ2-6	-	few	TGTGCCAGCAGCCCCACCCGACCTGGGGCCAACGTCCTGACTTTC	CASSPTRPGANVLTF
TRBV9	TRBJ1-2	TRBD1	-	TGTGGCAGCAGCGTAGCTTGGACAGGGGGTGCGCATGGCTACACCTTC	CGSSVAWTGGAHGYTF
TRBV9	TRBJ1-2	-	-	TGTGCCAGCAGCGTAGTGGGCAGTTCCTATGGCTACACCTTC	CASSVVGSSYGYTF
TRBV11-2	TRBJ2-7	TRBD2	-	TGTGCCAGCAGCTCGGGGCGAGCGGGGATCCCCCACGAGCAGTACTTC	CASSSGRAGIPHEQYF
TRBV24-1	TRBJ2-7	-	-	TGTGCCACCAGTGACTCCGGGTTCTACGAGCAGTACTTC	CATSDSGFYEQYF
TRBV4-2	TRBJ2-5	-	-	TGTGCCAGCAGCCAAGACTCGCCCTCGGCCCAGTACTTC	CASSQDSPSAQYF
TRBV19	TRBJ2-2	-	-	TGTGCCAGTAGTATAAGAGCCGCGAACACCGGGGAGCTGTTTTTT	CASSIRAANTGELFF
TRBV7-2	TRBJ1-1	TRBD1	-	TGTGCCAGCAGCTTACGGTATACAGGGGTCACTGAAGCTTTCTTT	CASSLRYTGVTEAFF
TRBV5-5	TRBJ2-2	-	-	TGTGCCAGCAGCTATTACATCCTTCACACCGGGGAGCTGTTTTTT	CASSYYILHTGELFF
TRBV30	TRBJ1-5	-	-	TGTGCCTGGAGTGTCTGTGGGGGAACGGGCAATCAGCCCCAGCATTTT	CAWSVCGGTGNQPQHF
TRBV6-5	TRBJ2-4	TRBD2	many	TGTGCCAGCAGTTTGGGGGGGACCAAAAACATTCAGTACTTC	CASSLGGTKNIQYF
TRBV5-1	TRBJ1-1	TRBD1	-	TGCGCCAGCAGCTTGGACAGGGGGCAAGCTTTCTTT	CASSLDRGQAFF
TRBV7-9	TRBJ2-1	-	-	TGTGCCAGCAGCCTTAAAGACTACCGCTCCTACAATGAGCAGTTCTTC	CASSLKDYRSYNEQFF
TRBV12-3/TRBV12-4	TRBJ2-2	TRBD2	-	TGTGCCAGCAGTTACACTAGCGGGGGGGCCGTGTCCGGGGAGCTGTTTTTT	CASSYTSGGAVSGELFF
TRBV7-9	TRBJ1-4	TRBD1	-	TGTGCCAGCAGCCCCCCCCAAGTTACAGGGGCGGAAAAACTGTTTTTT	CASSPPQVTGAEKLFF
TRBV24-1	TRBJ2-1	-	-	TGTGCCACCAGTGATGCACAGGGTCTCCACAATGAGCAGTTCTTC	CATSDAQGLHNEQFF
TRBV6-5	TRBJ1-2	-	few	TGTGCCAGCAGAACCGGGTGGGTCCATGGCTACACCTTC	CASRTGWVHGYTF
TRBV5-1	TRBJ2-3	-	many	TGCGCCAGCAGCTTTCAGGCAGCCGCAGATACGCAGTATTTT	CASSFQAAADTQYF
TRBV5-1	TRBJ2-3	-	-	TGCGCCAGCAGCTTGGCATCCCGGACGTGGGTACGAAGCACAGATACGCAGTATTTT	CASSLASRTWVRSTDTQYF
TRBV7-7	TRBJ2-5	TRBD2	few	TGTGCCAGCAGCCCAACTAGCGGGGGAGGAGGAGAGACCCAGTACTTC	CASSPTSGGGGETQYF
TRBV7-9	TRBJ2-5	-	-	TGTGCCAGCAGCTTAGAATGGGTTTGGGAGACCCAGTACTTC	CASSLEWVWETQYF
TRBV3-1	TRBJ2-5	-	few	TGTGCCAGCAGCCAAGATTTTACTCCCGCTGAGACCCAGTACTTC	CASSQDFTPAETQYF
TRBV10-3	TRBJ1-2	-	few	TGTGCCATCAGTGAGCCGACGGACCGGGGTGGCTACACCTTC	CAISEPTDRGGYTF
TRBV9	TRBJ2-3	-	-	TGTGCCAGCAGCGTAGAGGGTAGCAAGGGAGATGCGCAGTATTTT	CASSVEGSKGDAQYF
TRBV6-2/TRBV6-3	TRBJ1-4	-	many	TGTGCCAGCGAGGGGGTTTTAGGAAAACTGTTTTTT	CASEGVLGKLFF
TRBV9	TRBJ1-6	-	-	TGTGCCAGCAGCGGCCGGACTGACGCCTCCACCCTCCACTTT	CASSGRTDASTLHF
TRBV20-1	TRBJ1-1	-	few	TGCAGTGCCCGCCCCCCCCTCGGGGATACTGAAGCTTTCTTT	CSARPPLGDTEAFF
TRBV5-5	TRBJ2-4	TRBD1	few	TGTGCCAGCAGCTCCGGGACAGGGCAAAACATTCAGTACTTC	CASSSGTGQNIQYF
TRBV29-1	TRBJ2-7	TRBD1	few	TGCAGCGTAGCAGCTGTGAGGGGGCGAGTTGGCGAGCAGTACTTC	CSVAAVRGRVGEQYF
TRBV30	TRBJ1-1	-	-	TGTGCCGGGGACCGAGAAATGAACACTGAAGCTTTCTTT	CAGDREMNTEAFF
TRBV9	TRBJ2-5	TRBD1	few	TGTGCCAGCAGCGTAGAAGGGACAGCGGAAGAGACCCAGTACTTC	CASSVEGTAEETQYF
TRBV28	TRBJ2-2	-	few	TGTGCCAGCATCCCTGGGCCAGGGTCGAGCGGGGAGCTGTTTTTT	CASIPGPGSSGELFF
TRBV28	TRBJ1-5	-	few	TGTGCCAGCAGTTTACAGGGGTTGAGTCAGCCCCAGCATTTT	CASSLQGLSQPQHF
TRBV3-1	TRBJ1-6	-	-	TGTGCCAGCAGCCAAGTGTTGGGATCGGGGACACCCCTCCACTTT	CASSQVLGSGTPLHF
TRBV2	TRBJ1-5	-	-	TGTGCCAGCAGTTGGACTAGCAATCAGCCCCAGCATTTT	CASSWTSNQPQHF
TRBV4-1	TRBJ2-1	TRBD2	few	TGCGCCAGCAGCCTAAGGTTTCAGCGGGGGGACAATGAGCAGTTCTTC	CASSLRFQRGDNEQFF
TRBV28	TRBJ2-2	-	-	TGTGCCAGCATCCTCTCGGGTTATGGCGGGGAGCTGTTTTTT	CASILSGYGGELFF
TRBV5-1	TRBJ2-1	TRBD1	-	TGCGCCAGCAGCCAACCGGGACAGGGGGCAAATGAGCAGTTCTTC	CASSQPGQGANEQFF
TRBV5-5	TRBJ1-2	-	few	TGTGCCAGCAGCTCACTCGACAGCCCTTATGGCTACACCTTC	CASSSLDSPYGYTF
TRBV3-1	TRBJ1-1	-	many	TGTGCCAGCAGCCAAGAGGGACGCGGGGACACTGAAGCTTTCTTT	CASSQEGRGDTEAFF
TRBV15	TRBJ2-5	-	many	TGTGCCACCAGCAGAGTACGGGGGGCTGGGGAGACCCAGTACTTC	CATSRVRGAGETQYF
TRBV5-1	TRBJ1-2	-	many	TGCGCCAGCAGCCTGCAGGGATCCGGCTACACCTTC	CASSLQGSGYTF
TRBV6-2/TRBV6-3	TRBJ1-3	-	few	TGTGCCAGCAATCCAGGAGCCTCTGGAAACACCATATATTTT	CASNPGASGNTIYF
TRBV7-6	TRBJ2-5	-	many	TGTGCCAGCAGCTTAACGGGGGGCCGAGGGAAAGAGACCCAGTACTTC	CASSLTGGRGKETQYF
TRBV7-6	TRBJ2-3	-	once	TGTGCCAGCAGCTTAGATGGGCTAAGCACAGATACGCAGTATTTT	CASSLDGLSTDTQYF
TRBV30	TRBJ2-1	-	-	TGTGCCTGGAGTGACTGGACTTACTCCTACAATGAGCAGTTCTTC	CAWSDWTYSYNEQFF
TRBV7-6	TRBJ2-5	-	few	TGTGCCAGCACCGAGTGGCAGGGTTCGGAGACCCAGTACTTC	CASTEWQGSETQYF
TRBV11-2	TRBJ2-7	TRBD1	-	TGTGCCAGCAGCTTATACAGGGGAAGAGTTTACGAGCAGTACTTC	CASSLYRGRVYEQYF
TRBV6-5	TRBJ2-7	-	-	TGTGCCAGCAGCCAACTTTTCGGAAGGCCCCAGACTTACGAGCAGTACTTC	CASSQLFGRPQTYEQYF
TRBV5-1	TRBJ2-2	TRBD1	few	TGCGCCAGCAGCCCGGGACAGATTACCGGGGAGCTGTTTTTT	CASSPGQITGELFF
TRBV12-3/TRBV12-4	TRBJ1-2	TRBD1	-	TGTGCCAGCAGCTCCCAGGGGGGTGGCTACACCTTC	CASSSQGGGYTF
TRBV7-9	TRBJ1-4	-	-	TGTGCCAGCAGCTTTCCCCTTTCAACTAATGAAAAACTGTTTTTT	CASSFPLSTNEKLFF
TRBV28	TRBJ2-4	-	-	TGTGCCAGCCTTGACAGACTTATAAACATTCAGTACTTC	CASLDRLINIQYF
TRBV6-5	TRBJ2-5	-	few	TGTGCCAGCAGTTCCTGGACGGGGAGCTACCAAGAGACCCAGTACTTC	CASSSWTGSYQETQYF
TRBV5-1	TRBJ1-6	-	many	TGCGCCAGCAGCTTGTCGGCAGTAAATAATTCACCCCTCCACTTT	CASSLSAVNNSPLHF